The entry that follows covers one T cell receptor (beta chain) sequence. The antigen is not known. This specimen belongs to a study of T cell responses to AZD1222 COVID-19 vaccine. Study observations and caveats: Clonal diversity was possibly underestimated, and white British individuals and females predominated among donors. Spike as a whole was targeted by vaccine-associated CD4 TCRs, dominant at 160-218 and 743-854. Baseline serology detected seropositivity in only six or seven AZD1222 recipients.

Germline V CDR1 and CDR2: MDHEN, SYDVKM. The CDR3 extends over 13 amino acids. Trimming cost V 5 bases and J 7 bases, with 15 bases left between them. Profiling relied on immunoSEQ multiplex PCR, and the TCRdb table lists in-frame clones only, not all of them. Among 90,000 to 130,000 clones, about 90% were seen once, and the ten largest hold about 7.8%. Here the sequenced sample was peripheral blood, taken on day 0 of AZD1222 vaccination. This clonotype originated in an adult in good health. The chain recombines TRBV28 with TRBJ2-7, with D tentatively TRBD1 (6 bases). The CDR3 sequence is CASSSWITGEQYF. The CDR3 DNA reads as TGTGCCAGCAGTAGCTGGATAACAGGGGAGCAGTACTTC.